This TCR beta chain was obtained from a study of blood T cell repertoires in COVID-19. Assay used: immunoSEQ multiplex PCR; TCRdb lists only in-frame clones, some missing. The sample contains 110,000 or so clones, about four fifths of which appear only once. This receptor was taken from a human donor in a cohort sampled during active COVID-19. Material for sequencing was peripheral blood.

In nucleotides, the CDR3 is TGTGCCAGCAGCCAAGACCGGGGTGCTAATGAAAAACTGTTTTTT. Translating it yields CASSQDRGANEKLFF. J is TRBJ1-4 and V is TRBV14; no reliable D call. The germline V and J ends were trimmed by 0 bases and 3 bases, with 8 bases remaining between them. The length of the CDR3 is 15 residues. Germline V gene sequence: CDR1 SGHDN, CDR2 FVKESK.